The 25 T cell receptor beta chains below come from one sample, sequenced in a study of Ad26.COV2.S vaccination and SARS-CoV-2 variants. Treatment here: approximately 18 received Ad26.COV2.S at low or high dose, single or two shots; 5 received placebo; per-sample allocation not given. Sample collection was performed on day 63 after the first vaccine or placebo injection. Profiled with immunoSEQ multiplex PCR; TCRdb holds only in-frame clones, not every one. The sample consists of some 290,000 clones, 86% of them appearing once. The sample was peripheral blood, taken in a trial of Ad26.COV2.S vaccine versus placebo. These receptors came from a person between 18 and 59 years old who received the Ad26.COV2.S COVID-19 vaccine or a placebo.

The genes are TRBV5-4 and TRBJ1-2; TRBD1 aligns across 8 bases. Losses at the gene ends were 3 bases for V and 4 bases for J; bases not matched to a gene: 5. From germline, CDR1 is SGHNT and CDR2 YYREEE (reference sequence). CDR3 length equals 14 residues. The CDR3 DNA follows: TGTGCCAGCAGCTACGACAGGGGACTCTATGGCTACACCTTC. Translated: CASSYDRGLYGYTF.

This clone was recorded only once. J is TRBJ1-2 and V is TRBV6-2 or TRBV6-3; D possibly corresponds to TRBD1 (5 bases). CDR1 and CDR2 from the germline V gene are MNHEY and SVGEGT. The CDR3 is made up of 15 amino acids. V was pared by 0 bases and J by 2 bases, with 10 bases between. The CDR3 loop reads CASSYSPQVNYGYTF. The CDR3 coding sequence is TGTGCCAGCAGTTACTCGCCACAGGTGAACTATGGCTACACCTTC.

The CDR3 here is CASRSGTEQFF. The CDR3 DNA reads TGTGCCAGCAGGTCGGGTACTGAGCAGTTCTTC. The V and J genes are TRBV27 and TRBJ2-1; D call uncertain. CDR1 and CDR2 from the germline V gene are MNHEY and SMNVEV (reference sequence). V dropped 6 bases and J dropped 9 bases, with 9 bases sitting between them. CDR3 size: 11 residues.

This chain joins TRBV5-1 and TRBJ1-1, with TRBD1 as a possible D gene (6 bases). Trimming cost V 1 base and J 0 bases, with 19 bases left between them. Germline loops: CDR1 SGHRS, CDR2 YFSETQ. This CDR3 is 18 amino acids long. In nucleotides, the CDR3 is TGCGCCAGCAGCTTGTCGGCTACAGGGATGATGATGAACACTGAAGCTTTCTTT. This sequence encodes CASSLSATGMMMNTEAFF.

V and J are TRBV4-3 and TRBJ1-2, with TRBD1 identical over 7 bases. The V segment lost 0 bases and the J segment 0 bases; nucleotides outside the gene matches: 4. Germline loops: CDR1 LGHNA, CDR2 YSLEER. The CDR3 contains 16 residues. The CDR3 loop is CASSQDGTEPNYGYTF. CDR3 DNA: TGCGCCAGCAGCCAAGATGGGACAGAGCCTAACTATGGCTACACCTTC.

The chain carries TRBV15 and TRBJ1-6; D possibly corresponds to TRBD1 (5 bases). V was pared by 3 bases and J by 7 bases, with 16 bases between. The CDR3 sequence is 16 residues long. In germline, CDR1 is LNHNV, CDR2 YYDKDF (reference sequence). As DNA, the CDR3 is TGTGCCACCAGCAGCCCCGGGACGGAGCTCAATTCACCCCTCCACTTT. Its protein is CATSSPGTELNSPLHF.

The rearrangement links TRBV7-9 to TRBJ1-1, with TRBD1 as a possible D gene (5 bases). V was clipped by 2 bases and J by 6 bases, with 7 bases between them. The CDR3 covers 12 residues. The germline gives CDR1 SEHNR, CDR2 FQNEAQ (reference sequence). The CDR3 DNA is TGTGCCAGCAGCTTATTGGGGGCTGAAGCTTTCTTT. Protein: CASSLLGAEAFF.

This clone appeared a few times. This chain joins TRBV5-1 and TRBJ2-1, with 8 nucleotides matching TRBD1. CDR3 length: 16 amino acids. V dropped 0 bases and J dropped 3; count of bases not matched to a gene: 5. The germline V gene encodes CDR1 SGHRS and CDR2 YFSETQ. As DNA, the CDR3 is TGCGCCAGCAGCTTGGCAGGACAGGGTTTCTACAATGAGCAGTTCTTC. This gives the protein CASSLAGQGFYNEQFF.

The CDR3 is CASRSFKGNSPLHF. CDR3 bases: TGTGCCAGCAGGTCGTTCAAGGGGAATTCACCCCTCCACTTT. The chain combines TRBV5-6 with TRBJ1-6, with D possibly matching TRBD1 (5 bases). The CDR3 totals 14 residues. The germline CDR1 and CDR2 sequences are SGHDT and YYEEEE. V was cut by 5 bases and J by 7 bases, with 13 bases left in between.

The CDR3 loop reads CASRSIAKNIQYF. Here the CDR3 DNA reads TGTGCCAGCAGGTCTATAGCCAAAAACATTCAGTACTTC. The chain has TRBV6-5 and TRBJ2-4; D is unresolved. The CDR3 extends over 13 amino acids. Trimming removed 6 bases from V and 0 bases from J, with 6 bases in between. Germline V lookup: CDR1 MNHEY, CDR2 SVGAGI.

J is TRBJ1-1 and V is TRBV27, with 8 nucleotides matching TRBD1. The V gene's germline CDR1 is MNHEY and CDR2 SMNVEV (reference sequence). The ends lost 6 bases at V and 1 base at J; junction bases unmatched: 4. The CDR3 extends over 14 amino acids. The CDR3, as DNA: TGTGCCAGCAGCCGGGACAGGCCGAACACTGAAGCTTTCTTT. This codes for CASSRDRPNTEAFF.

This chain connects TRBV2 to TRBJ2-7, with D perhaps assigned TRBD1 or TRBD2 (5 bases each). This CDR3 is built from 12 residues. Germline CDR1 reads SNHLY; CDR2 reads FYNNEI. Trimming shortened V by 9 bases and J by 0 bases, and 9 bases separated the two germline ends. The CDR3 sequence is CARGRSSYEQYF. For the CDR3, the DNA is TGTGCCAGGGGACGGTCCTCCTACGAGCAGTACTTC.

V usage is TRBV9 and J usage is TRBJ2-2; the match to TRBD1 covers 8 bases. The CDR3 loop spans 15 amino acids. Germline CDR1 and CDR2: SGDLS and YYNGEE. V lost 5 bases and J lost 6; bases outside the gene matches: 9. In nucleotides, the CDR3 is TGTGCCAGCAGTGACGGACAGGGCTGGCCCGGGGAGCTGTTTTTT. Protein sequence: CASSDGQGWPGELFF.

This CDR3 reads CASSLGRGLAGGRYNEQFF. The CDR3 bases are TGTGCCAGCAGCCTCGGGAGGGGTCTAGCGGGGGGCCGATACAATGAGCAGTTCTTC. The rearrangement links TRBV14 to TRBJ2-1; 11 positions agree with TRBD2. With 4 bases clipped from V and 4 bases from J, the junction kept 15 bases outside the gene matches. The CDR3 runs to 19 residues. Per the germline V gene, CDR1 is SGHDN and CDR2 is FVKESK.

The chain is built from TRBV7-2 and TRBJ1-3; D not certain. Per germline, CDR1 SGHTA and CDR2 FQGNSA. V gave up 5 bases and J gave up 2 bases, with 10 bases separating them. There are 14 residues in the CDR3. The CDR3 DNA sequence: TGTGCCAGCAGCCTCCGTTTTGCTGGAAACACCATATATTTT. Protein sequence: CASSLRFAGNTIYF.

The chain is built from TRBV5-4 and TRBJ2-5; TRBD2 matches 12 bases. Germline lookup yields CDR1 SGHNT and CDR2 YYREEE (reference sequence). CDR3 size: 17 residues. Losses at the gene ends were 4 bases for V and 4 bases for J; bases not matched to a gene: 11. The CDR3 sequence is CASSVASGGAGGETQYF. The CDR3 DNA follows: TGTGCCAGCAGCGTTGCTAGCGGGGGGGCCGGCGGAGAGACCCAGTACTTC.

The chain carries TRBV10-2 and TRBJ1-1; 10 nucleotides line up with TRBD1. V gave up 10 bases and J gave up 3 bases; unmatched junction bases: 20. The CDR3 contains 18 residues. Germline V CDR1 and CDR2: WSHSY, SAAADI. CDR3 sequence: CATSGGQGIYGLDTEAFF. The CDR3 DNA sequence: TGCGCCACCTCTGGGGGACAGGGGATCTACGGCCTGGACACTGAAGCTTTCTTT.

This clone has more than one count but fewer than ten. V usage is TRBV6-1 and J usage is TRBJ1-2; possible D gene TRBD1, 6 bases. The germline CDR1 and CDR2 sequences are MNHNS and SASEGT. Trimming took 2 bases from V and 7 from J, leaving 8 bases between them. The CDR3 is made up of 12 amino acids. The DNA for the CDR3 is TGTGCCAGCAGTGAATTAGGGGGTGGCTACACCTTC. Translating it yields CASSELGGGYTF.

This clone was seen a handful of times. The rearrangement links TRBV4-1 to TRBJ2-2; TRBD1 matches 11 bases. This CDR3 region has 20 residues. V was clipped by 2 bases and J by 4 bases; unmatched bases: 15. Germline CDR1 and CDR2: MGHRA and YSYEKL. CDR3 nucleotide sequence: TGCGCCAGCAGCCAACCACCCCTCCGGGACAGGGGGACGGGCACCGGGGAGCTGTTTTTT. It is translated as CASSQPPLRDRGTGTGELFF.

J is TRBJ1-6 and V is TRBV6-2 or TRBV6-3; tentatively, D is TRBD1 (5 bases). Germline CDR1 reads MNHEY; CDR2 reads SVGEGT. The V and J ends lost 2 bases and 4 bases respectively, with 18 bases between them. The CDR3 is made up of 18 amino acids. The CDR3 bases are TGTGCCAGCAGTTACCCACCCGGAGGGGCACCGTATAATTCACCCCTCCACTTT. Translation: CASSYPPGGAPYNSPLHF.

In DNA form, the CDR3 reads TGTGCCAGCAGTTATGCTAGTGAAGATACGCAGTATTTT. Translating gives CASSYASEDTQYF. This chain links TRBV6-5 with TRBJ2-3; the D is unclear. The CDR3 runs 13 residues. CDR1 MNHEY and CDR2 SVGAGI come from the germline V gene. Between the trimmed V and J ends, which lost 3 bases and 5 bases, there was a span of 9 bases.

The J gene is TRBJ1-1, the V gene TRBV25-1; D is uncertain. CDR1 MGHDK and CDR2 SYGVNS come from the germline V gene. Trimming cost V 6 bases and J 4 bases, with 12 bases left between them. This CDR3 region has 13 residues. CDR3: CASRSPGFTEAFF. The CDR3 DNA reads as TGTGCCAGCAGAAGCCCCGGTTTCACTGAAGCTTTCTTT.

The rearrangement joins TRBV9 to TRBJ1-2; possibly TRBD1 for D (6 bases). Germline V CDR1 and CDR2: SGDLS, YYNGEE. The CDR3 contains 15 residues. V dropped 0 bases and J dropped 7 bases, with 16 bases sitting between them. The DNA of the CDR3 is TGTGCCAGCAGCGTAGATGGGCAGGGGAAGATTGGCTACACCTTC. Residues: CASSVDGQGKIGYTF.

There are a few counts of this clone. This chain connects TRBV4-2 to TRBJ1-1; 9 nucleotides agree with TRBD1. The germline V gene has CDR1 LGHNA and CDR2 YNFKEQ. The CDR3 loop spans 19 amino acids. V lost 4 bases and J lost 4; bases outside the gene matches: 19. In DNA form, the CDR3 reads TGTGCCAGCAGCCGATTGTCCTACAGGGGGCAGGGGTTGTTCACTGAAGCTTTCTTT. As protein: CASSRLSYRGQGLFTEAFF.

Comments on this clone: Other nucleotide sequences from this sample produce the same CDR3. J is TRBJ2-3 and V is TRBV5-4; D is ambiguous. Germline V lookup: CDR1 SGHNT, CDR2 YYREEE (reference sequence). The CDR3 is 14 amino acids. The V end was cut by 3 bases, the J end by 1 base, with 9 bases between. CDR3 nucleotides: TGTGCCAGCAGCTCCAGGCAGGGCACAGATACGCAGTATTTT. This sequence encodes CASSSRQGTDTQYF. The whole variable domain, filled in from reference TRBV5-4 and TRBJ2-3, reads ETGVTQSPTHLIKTRGQQVTLRCSSQSGHNTVSWYQQALGQGPQFIFQYYREEENGRGNFPPRFSGLQFPNYSSELNVNALELDDSALYLCASSSRQGTDTQYFGPGTRLTVL.